The clone carrying this TCR beta chain appeared many times. The data originate from a study of T cells in Graves' hyperthyroidism and ophthalmopathy. Amplification targeted TCR beta CDR3 regions from RNA transcripts. Primed by the HTBI set, a first-round RT-PCR was run on the TCR CDR3. MiXCR was run by TCRdb on the multiplex PCR reads, yielding one entry per CDR3 protein. The data show under 700,000 distinct CDR3 sequences, over 15% seen once. This CDR3 contains 14 residues. Deletions cut 0 bases from V and 3 bases from J, with 11 bases between. Germline CDR1 reads DFQATT; CDR2 reads SNEGSKA (reference sequence). Absence of ophthalmopathy progression within 18 months defined stable Graves' hyperthyroidism. Exclusion of patients followed from uncontrolled infection, other autoimmune disease, pregnancy or lactation.

The chain joins TRBV20-1 to TRBJ1-2; weak D call: TRBD1 (5 bases). The clonotype comes from a woman younger than 30 with Graves' hyperthyroidism. The sequenced sample consisted of blood. CDR3 in amino acids: CSARDLGDDYGYTF. Written as DNA, the CDR3 is TGCAGTGCTAGAGATCTAGGGGACGACTATGGCTACACCTTC.